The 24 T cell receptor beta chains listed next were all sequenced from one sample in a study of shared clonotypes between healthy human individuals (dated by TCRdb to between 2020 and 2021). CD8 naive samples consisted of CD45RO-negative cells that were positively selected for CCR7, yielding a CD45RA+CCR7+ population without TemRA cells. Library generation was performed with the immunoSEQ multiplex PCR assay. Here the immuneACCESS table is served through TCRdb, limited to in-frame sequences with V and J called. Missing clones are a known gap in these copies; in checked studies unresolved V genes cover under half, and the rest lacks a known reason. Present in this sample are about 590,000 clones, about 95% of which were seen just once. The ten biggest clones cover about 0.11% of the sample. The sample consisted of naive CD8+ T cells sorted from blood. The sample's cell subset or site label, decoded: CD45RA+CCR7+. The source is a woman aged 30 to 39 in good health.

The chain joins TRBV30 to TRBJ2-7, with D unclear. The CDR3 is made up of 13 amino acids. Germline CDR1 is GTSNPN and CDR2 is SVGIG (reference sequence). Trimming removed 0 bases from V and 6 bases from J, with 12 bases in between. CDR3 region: CAWSVSPPGEQYF. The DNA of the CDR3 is TGTGCCTGGAGTGTAAGTCCCCCCGGCGAGCAGTACTTC. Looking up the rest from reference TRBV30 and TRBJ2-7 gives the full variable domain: SQTIHQWPATLVQPVGSPLSLECTVEGTSNPNLYWYRQAAGRGLQLLFYSVGIGQISSEVPQNLSASRPQDRQFILSSKKLLLSDSGFYLCAWSVSPPGEQYFGPGTRLTVT.

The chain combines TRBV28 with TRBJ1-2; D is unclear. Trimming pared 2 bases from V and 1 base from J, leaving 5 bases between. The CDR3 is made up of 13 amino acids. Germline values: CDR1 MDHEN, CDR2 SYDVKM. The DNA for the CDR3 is TGTGCCAGCAGTTTACCCGATAACTATGGCTACACCTTC. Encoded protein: CASSLPDNYGYTF.

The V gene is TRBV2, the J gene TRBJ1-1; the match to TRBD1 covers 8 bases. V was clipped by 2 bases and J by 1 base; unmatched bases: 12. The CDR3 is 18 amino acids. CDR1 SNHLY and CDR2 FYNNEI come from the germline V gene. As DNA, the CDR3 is TGTGCCAGCAGTGAATGGGATGATTGGGACAGGAGGAACACTGAAGCTTTCTTT. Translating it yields CASSEWDDWDRRNTEAFF.

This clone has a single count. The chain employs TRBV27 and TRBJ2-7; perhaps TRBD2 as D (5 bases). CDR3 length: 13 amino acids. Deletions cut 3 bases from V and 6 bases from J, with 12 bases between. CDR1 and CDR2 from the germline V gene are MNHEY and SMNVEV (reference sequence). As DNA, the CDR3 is TGTGCCAGCAGTTTGATGTTAGAGGGCGAGCAGTACTTC. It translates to CASSLMLEGEQYF.

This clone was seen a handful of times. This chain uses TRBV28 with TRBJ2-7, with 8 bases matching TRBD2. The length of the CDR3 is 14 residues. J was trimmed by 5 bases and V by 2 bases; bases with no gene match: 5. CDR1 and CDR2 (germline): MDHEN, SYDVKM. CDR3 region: CASSLAGGIHEQYF. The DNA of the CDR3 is TGTGCCAGCAGTTTAGCGGGAGGAATCCACGAGCAGTACTTC.

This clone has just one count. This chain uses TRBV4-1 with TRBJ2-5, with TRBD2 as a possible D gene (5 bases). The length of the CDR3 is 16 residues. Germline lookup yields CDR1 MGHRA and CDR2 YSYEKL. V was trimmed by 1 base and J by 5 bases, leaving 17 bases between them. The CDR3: CASSQGASGSPETQYF. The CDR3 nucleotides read TGCGCCAGCAGCCAAGGGGCTAGTGGGAGCCCGGAGACCCAGTACTTC.

This CDR3 is CASRYSGTTASNTGELFF. CDR3 bases: TGTGCCAGCCGATATTCCGGGACTACCGCCTCGAACACCGGGGAGCTGTTTTTT. J is TRBJ2-2 and V is TRBV2; 7 bases are a match to TRBD2. Trimming cost V 8 bases and J 0 bases; bases outside gene matches: 15. This CDR3 is built from 18 residues. CDR1 and CDR2 (germline): SNHLY, FYNNEI. The whole variable domain, filled in from reference TRBV2 and TRBJ2-2, reads EPEVTQTPSHQVTQMGQEVILRCVPISNHLYFYWYRQILGQKVEFLVSFYNNEISEKSEIFDDQFSVERPDGSNFTLKIRSTKLEDSAMYFCASRYSGTTASNTGELFFGEGSRLTVL.

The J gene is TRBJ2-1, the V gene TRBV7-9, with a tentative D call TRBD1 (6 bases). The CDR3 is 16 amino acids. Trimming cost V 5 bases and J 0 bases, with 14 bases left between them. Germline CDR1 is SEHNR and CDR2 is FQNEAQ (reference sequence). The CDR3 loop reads CASSPQDRISYNEQFF. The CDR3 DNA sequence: TGTGCCAGCAGCCCTCAAGACAGGATCTCCTACAATGAGCAGTTCTTC.

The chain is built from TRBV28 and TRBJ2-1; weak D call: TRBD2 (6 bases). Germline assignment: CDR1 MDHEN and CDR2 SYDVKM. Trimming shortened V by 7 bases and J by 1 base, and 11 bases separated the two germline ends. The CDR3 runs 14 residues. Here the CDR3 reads CASTTGASYNEQFF. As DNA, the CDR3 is TGTGCCAGCACGACGGGAGCTTCCTACAATGAGCAGTTCTTC.

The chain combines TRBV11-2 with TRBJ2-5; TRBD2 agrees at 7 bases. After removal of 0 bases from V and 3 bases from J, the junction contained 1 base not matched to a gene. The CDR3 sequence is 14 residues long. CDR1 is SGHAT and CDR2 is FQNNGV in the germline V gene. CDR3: CASSLDTSEETQYF. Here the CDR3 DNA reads TGTGCCAGCAGCTTAGACACTAGCGAAGAGACCCAGTACTTC.

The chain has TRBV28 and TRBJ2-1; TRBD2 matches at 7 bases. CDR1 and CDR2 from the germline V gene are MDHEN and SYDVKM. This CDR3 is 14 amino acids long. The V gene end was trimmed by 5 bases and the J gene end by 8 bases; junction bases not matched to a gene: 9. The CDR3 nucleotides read TGTGCCAGCAGTCACCTGGGACTAAGCGATGAGCAGTTCTTC. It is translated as CASSHLGLSDEQFF. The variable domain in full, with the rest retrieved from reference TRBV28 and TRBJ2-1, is DVKVTQSSRYLVKRTGEKVFLECVQDMDHENMFWYRQDPGLGLRLIYFSYDVKMKEKGDIPEGYSVSREKKERFSLILESASTNQTSMYLCASSHLGLSDEQFFGPGTRLTVL.

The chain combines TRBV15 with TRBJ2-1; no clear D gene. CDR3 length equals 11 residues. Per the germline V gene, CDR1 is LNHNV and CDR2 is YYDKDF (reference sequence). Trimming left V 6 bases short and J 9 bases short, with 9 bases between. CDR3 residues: CATRFGVEQFF. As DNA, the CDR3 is TGTGCCACCAGGTTTGGGGTTGAGCAGTTCTTC.

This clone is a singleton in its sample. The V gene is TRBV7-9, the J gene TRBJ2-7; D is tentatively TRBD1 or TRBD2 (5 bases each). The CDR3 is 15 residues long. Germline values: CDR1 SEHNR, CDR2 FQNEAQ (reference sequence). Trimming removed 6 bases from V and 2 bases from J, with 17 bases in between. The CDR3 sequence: CASSRDGAITYEQYF. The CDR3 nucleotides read TGTGCCAGCAGTCGGGACGGAGCGATTACCTACGAGCAGTACTTC. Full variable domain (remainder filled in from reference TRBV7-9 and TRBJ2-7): DTGVSQNPRHKITKRGQNVTFRCDPISEHNRLYWYRQTLGQGPEFLTYFQNEAQLEKSRLLSDRFSAERPKGSFSTLEIQRTEQGDSAMYLCASSRDGAITYEQYFGPGTRLTVT.

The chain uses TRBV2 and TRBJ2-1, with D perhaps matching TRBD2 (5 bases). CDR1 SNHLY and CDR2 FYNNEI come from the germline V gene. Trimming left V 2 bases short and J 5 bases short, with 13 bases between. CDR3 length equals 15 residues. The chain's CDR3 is CASSELGGLNNEQFF. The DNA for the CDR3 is TGTGCCAGCAGTGAATTGGGCGGGCTAAACAATGAGCAGTTCTTC.

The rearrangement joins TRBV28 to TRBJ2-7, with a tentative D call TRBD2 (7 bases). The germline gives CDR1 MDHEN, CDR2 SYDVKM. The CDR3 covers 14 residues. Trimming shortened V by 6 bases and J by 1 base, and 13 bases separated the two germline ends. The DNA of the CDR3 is TGTGCCAGCAGCCCCGGGGGGCCTTCCTACGAGCAGTACTTC. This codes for CASSPGGPSYEQYF.

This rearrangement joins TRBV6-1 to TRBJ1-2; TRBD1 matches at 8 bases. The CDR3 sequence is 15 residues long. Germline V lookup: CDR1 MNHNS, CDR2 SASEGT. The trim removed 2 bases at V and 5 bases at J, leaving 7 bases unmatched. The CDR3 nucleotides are TGTGCCAGCAGTGAATCGGCAGGGGGCGAATATGGCTACACCTTC. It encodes CASSESAGGEYGYTF.

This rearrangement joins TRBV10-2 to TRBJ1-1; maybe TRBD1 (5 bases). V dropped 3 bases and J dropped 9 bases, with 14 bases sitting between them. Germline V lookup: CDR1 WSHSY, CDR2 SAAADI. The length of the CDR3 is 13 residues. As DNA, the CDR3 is TGCGCCAGCAGTGATTACCCAGGGTATCAAGCTTTCTTT. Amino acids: CASSDYPGYQAFF.

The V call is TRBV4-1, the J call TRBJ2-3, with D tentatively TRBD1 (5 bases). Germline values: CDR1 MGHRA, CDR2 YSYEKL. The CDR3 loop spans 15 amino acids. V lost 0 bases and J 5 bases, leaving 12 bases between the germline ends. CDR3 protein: CASSQEPPGKDTQYF. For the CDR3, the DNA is TGCGCCAGCAGCCAAGAACCTCCAGGGAAAGATACGCAGTATTTT.

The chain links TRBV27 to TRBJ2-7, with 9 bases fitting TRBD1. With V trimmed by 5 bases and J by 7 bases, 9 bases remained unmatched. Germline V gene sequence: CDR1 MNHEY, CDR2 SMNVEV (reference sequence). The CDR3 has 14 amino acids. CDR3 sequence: CASSALQGALEQYF. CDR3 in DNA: TGTGCCAGCAGTGCCCTACAGGGGGCCCTAGAGCAGTACTTC.

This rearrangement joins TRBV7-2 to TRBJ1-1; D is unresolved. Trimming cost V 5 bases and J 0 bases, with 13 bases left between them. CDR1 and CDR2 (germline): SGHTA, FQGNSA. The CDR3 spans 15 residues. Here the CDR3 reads CASSPSRAMNTEAFF. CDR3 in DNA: TGTGCCAGCAGCCCCTCCCGGGCGATGAACACTGAAGCTTTCTTT.

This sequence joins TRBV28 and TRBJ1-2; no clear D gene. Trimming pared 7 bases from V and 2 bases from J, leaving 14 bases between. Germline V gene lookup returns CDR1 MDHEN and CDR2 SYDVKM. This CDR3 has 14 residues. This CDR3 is CASTPSVPNYGYTF. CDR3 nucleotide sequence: TGTGCCAGCACCCCGTCGGTCCCGAACTATGGCTACACCTTC.

CDR3 region: CASSVAPSAGTENTEAFF. DNA of the CDR3: TGTGCCAGCAGCGTAGCTCCCAGTGCGGGGACGGAGAACACTGAAGCTTTCTTT. The V and J genes are TRBV9 and TRBJ1-1; the D gene is possibly TRBD1 (5 bases). Between the trimmed V and J ends, which lost 0 bases and 1 base, there was a span of 19 bases. The length of the CDR3 is 18 residues. The V gene's germline CDR1 is SGDLS and CDR2 YYNGEE.

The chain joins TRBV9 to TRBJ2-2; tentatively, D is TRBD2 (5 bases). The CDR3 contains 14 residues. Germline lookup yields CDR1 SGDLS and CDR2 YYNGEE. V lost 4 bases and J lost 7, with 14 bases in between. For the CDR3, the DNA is TGTGCCAGCAGCCCGCGGAGGTCTGGCGGGGAGCTGTTTTTT. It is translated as CASSPRRSGGELFF.

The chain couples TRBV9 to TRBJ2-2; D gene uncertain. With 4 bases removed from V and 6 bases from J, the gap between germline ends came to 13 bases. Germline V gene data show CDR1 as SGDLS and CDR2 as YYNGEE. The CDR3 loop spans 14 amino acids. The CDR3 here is CASSTHYGAGELFF. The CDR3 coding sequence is TGTGCCAGCAGCACCCACTATGGCGCCGGGGAGCTGTTTTTT.